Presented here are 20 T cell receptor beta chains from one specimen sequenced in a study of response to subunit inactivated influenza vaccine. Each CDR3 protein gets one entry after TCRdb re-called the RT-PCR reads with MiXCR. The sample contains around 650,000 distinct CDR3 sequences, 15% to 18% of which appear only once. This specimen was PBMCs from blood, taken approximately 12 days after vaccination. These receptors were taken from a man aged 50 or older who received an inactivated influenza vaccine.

In DNA, the CDR3 is TGCGCCAGCACGCTGGAGGAGCCGACCGGTCAGCCCCAGCATTTT. This encodes CASTLEEPTGQPQHF. The chain has TRBV5-1 and TRBJ1-5; D unresolved. The CDR3 contains 15 residues. Looked up from germline, CDR1 is SGHRS and CDR2 is YFSETQ. The V end was cut by 6 bases, the J end by 6 bases, with 19 bases between.

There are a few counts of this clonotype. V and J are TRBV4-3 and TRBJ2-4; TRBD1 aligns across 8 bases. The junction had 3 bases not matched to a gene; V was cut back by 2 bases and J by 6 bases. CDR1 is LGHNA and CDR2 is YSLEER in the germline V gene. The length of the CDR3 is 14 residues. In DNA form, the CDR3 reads TGCGCCAGCAGCCAAACCGGGACAGGAAACATTCAGTACTTC. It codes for CASSQTGTGNIQYF.

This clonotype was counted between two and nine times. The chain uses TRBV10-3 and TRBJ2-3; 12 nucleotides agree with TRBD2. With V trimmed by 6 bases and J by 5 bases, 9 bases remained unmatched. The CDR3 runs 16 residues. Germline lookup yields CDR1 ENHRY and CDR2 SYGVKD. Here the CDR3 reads CAIRTSGGLGVDTQYF. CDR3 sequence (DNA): TGTGCCATCAGGACTAGCGGGGGCCTTGGGGTAGATACGCAGTATTTT.

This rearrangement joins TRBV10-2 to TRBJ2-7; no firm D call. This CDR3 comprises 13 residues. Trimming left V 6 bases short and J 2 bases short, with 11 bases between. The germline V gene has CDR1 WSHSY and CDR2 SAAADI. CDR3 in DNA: TGCGCCAGCAGAGATACTGGACCCTACGAGCAGTACTTC. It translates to CASRDTGPYEQYF.

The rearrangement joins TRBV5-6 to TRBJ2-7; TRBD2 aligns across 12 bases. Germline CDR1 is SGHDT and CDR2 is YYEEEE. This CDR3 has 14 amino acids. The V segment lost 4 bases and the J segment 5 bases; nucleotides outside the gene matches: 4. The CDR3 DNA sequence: TGTGCCAGCAGCGATACTAGCGGGGGGCACGAGCAGTACTTC. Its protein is CASSDTSGGHEQYF.

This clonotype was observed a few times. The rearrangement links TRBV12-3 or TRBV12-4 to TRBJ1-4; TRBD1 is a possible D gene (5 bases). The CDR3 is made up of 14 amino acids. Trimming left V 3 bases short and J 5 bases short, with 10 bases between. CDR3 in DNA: TGTGCCAGCAGTTTTTCAGGGCCGAATGAAAAACTGTTTTTT. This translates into CASSFSGPNEKLFF.

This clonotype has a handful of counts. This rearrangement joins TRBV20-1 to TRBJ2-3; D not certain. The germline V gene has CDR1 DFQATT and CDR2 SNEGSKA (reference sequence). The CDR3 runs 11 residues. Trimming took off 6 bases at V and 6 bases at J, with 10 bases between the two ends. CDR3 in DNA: TGCAGTGCGAGAAATGATGATACGCAGTATTTT. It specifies CSARNDDTQYF.

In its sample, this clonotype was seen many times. CDR3 DNA sequence: TGTGCCAGCTCCCCGACTGCCAATGAGCAGTTCTTC. Translated, it gives CASSPTANEQFF. V and J are TRBV9 and TRBJ2-1; D is ambiguous. V shed 7 bases and J shed 6 bases, with 11 bases lying between them. The CDR3 is 12 residues long. Germline lookup yields CDR1 SGDLS and CDR2 YYNGEE.

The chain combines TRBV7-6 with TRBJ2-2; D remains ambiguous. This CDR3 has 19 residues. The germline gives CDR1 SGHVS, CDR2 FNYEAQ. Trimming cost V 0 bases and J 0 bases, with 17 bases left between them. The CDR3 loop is CASSLAPGKAYANTGELFF. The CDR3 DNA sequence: TGTGCCAGCAGCTTAGCTCCAGGAAAAGCATACGCGAACACCGGGGAGCTGTTTTTT.

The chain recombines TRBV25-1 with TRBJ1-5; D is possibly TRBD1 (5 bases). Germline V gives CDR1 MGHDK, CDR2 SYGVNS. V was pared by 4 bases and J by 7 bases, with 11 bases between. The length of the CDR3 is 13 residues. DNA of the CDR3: TGTGCCAGCAGTGTTTCAGGGTCCCAGCCCCAGCATTTT. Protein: CASSVSGSQPQHF.

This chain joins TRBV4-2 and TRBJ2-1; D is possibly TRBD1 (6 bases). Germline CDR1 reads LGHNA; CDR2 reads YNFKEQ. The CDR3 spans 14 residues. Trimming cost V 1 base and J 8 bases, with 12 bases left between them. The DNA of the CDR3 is TGTGCCAGCAGCCAAGTGACAGGAGTCGATGAGCAGTTCTTC. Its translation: CASSQVTGVDEQFF.

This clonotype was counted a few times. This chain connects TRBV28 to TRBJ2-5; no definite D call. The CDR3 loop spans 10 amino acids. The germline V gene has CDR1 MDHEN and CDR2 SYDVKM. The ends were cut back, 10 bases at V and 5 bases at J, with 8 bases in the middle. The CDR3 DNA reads TGTGCCACGAAGGGTGAGACCCAGTACTTC. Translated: CATKGETQYF.

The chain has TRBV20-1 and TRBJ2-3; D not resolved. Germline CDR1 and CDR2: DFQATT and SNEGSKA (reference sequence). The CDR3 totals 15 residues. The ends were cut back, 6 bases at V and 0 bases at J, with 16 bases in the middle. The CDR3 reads CSAIRGAWSTDTQYF. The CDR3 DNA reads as TGCAGTGCCATTCGAGGAGCGTGGAGCACAGATACGCAGTATTTT.

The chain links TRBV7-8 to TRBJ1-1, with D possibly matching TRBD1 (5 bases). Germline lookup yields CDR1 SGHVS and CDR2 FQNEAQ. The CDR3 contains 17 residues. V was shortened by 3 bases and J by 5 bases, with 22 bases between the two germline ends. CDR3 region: CASSFQGTRSRLTEAFF. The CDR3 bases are TGTGCCAGCAGCTTCCAAGGGACGCGGAGTAGGTTGACTGAAGCTTTCTTT.

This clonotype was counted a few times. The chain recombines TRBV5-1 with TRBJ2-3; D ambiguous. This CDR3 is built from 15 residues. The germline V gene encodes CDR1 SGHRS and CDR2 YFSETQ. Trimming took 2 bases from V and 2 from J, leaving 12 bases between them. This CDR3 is CASSLQSVLTDTQYF. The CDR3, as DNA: TGCGCCAGCAGCTTACAAAGCGTACTCACAGATACGCAGTATTTT.

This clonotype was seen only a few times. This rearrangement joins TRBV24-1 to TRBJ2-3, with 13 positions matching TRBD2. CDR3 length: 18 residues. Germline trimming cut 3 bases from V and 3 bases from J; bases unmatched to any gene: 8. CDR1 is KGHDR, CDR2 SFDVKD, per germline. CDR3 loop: CATSDPGTSGDGTDTQYF. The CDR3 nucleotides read TGTGCCACCAGTGATCCCGGGACTAGCGGGGACGGGACAGATACGCAGTATTTT.

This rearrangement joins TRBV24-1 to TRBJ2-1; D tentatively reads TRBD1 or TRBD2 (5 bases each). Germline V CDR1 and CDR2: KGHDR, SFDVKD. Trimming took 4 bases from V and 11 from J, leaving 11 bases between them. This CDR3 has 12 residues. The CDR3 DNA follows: TGTGCCACCAGTGAGGGGACGAAGAAGCAGTTCTTC. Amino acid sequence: CATSEGTKKQFF.

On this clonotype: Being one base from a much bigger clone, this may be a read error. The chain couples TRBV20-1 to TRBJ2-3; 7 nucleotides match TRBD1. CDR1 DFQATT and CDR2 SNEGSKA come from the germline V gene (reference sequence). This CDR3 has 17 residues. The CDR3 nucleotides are TGCAGTGCTCCCAAAGGGGGCCCCACAATTAGCACATATACGCAGTATTTT. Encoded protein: CSAPKGGPTISTYTQYF.

The CDR3 spells CASSSDRGRYNEQFF. The CDR3 bases are TGTGCCAGCAGTAGCGACCGGGGAAGATACAATGAGCAGTTCTTC. The rearrangement uses TRBV7-6 and TRBJ2-1, with D maybe TRBD2 (5 bases). Germline CDR1 SGHVS, CDR2 FNYEAQ. The CDR3 spans 15 residues. Trimming pared 6 bases from V and 4 bases from J, leaving 16 bases between. Full variable domain (missing parts from reference TRBV7-6 and TRBJ2-1): GAGVSQSPRYKVTKRGQDVALRCDPISGHVSLYWYRQALGQGPEFLTYFNYEAQQDKSGLPNDRFSAERPEGSISTLTIQRTEQRDSAMYRCASSSDRGRYNEQFFGPGTRLTVL.

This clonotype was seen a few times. CDR3 nucleotide sequence: TGTGCCAGTGGGGCCCGGGACAGGGGGCAGGATCAGCCCCAGCATTTT. Its translation is CASGARDRGQDQPQHF. This chain connects TRBV12-3 or TRBV12-4 to TRBJ1-5; TRBD1 aligns across 12 bases. The CDR3 extends over 16 amino acids. V lost 9 bases, J lost 5 bases, and 11 bases stayed unmatched.